The 24 T cell receptor beta chains below were found in one sample sequenced in a study of identical twins. TCRdb used MiXCR to reprocess the 5' RACE reads, holding one entry per CDR3 protein. The sample includes 200,000 to 250,000 distinct CDR3 sequences, about 7% seen only once; the top ten take roughly 3.4%. These data were also filed under a second study, of yellow fever vaccine responses in identical twins.

The sample taken for sequencing was memory (CD45RO+) T cells sorted from blood. These receptor sequences come from a woman aged 18 to 35 in good health.

This clonotype has only a few counts. The chain carries TRBV3-1 and TRBJ2-7; the match to TRBD1 covers 7 bases. The CDR3 totals 14 residues. Germline V gene sequence: CDR1 LGHDT, CDR2 YNNKEL (reference sequence). After removal of 4 bases from V and 6 bases from J, the junction contained 9 bases not matched to a gene. CDR3 sequence reads: CASSPGQAFSEQYV. DNA for the CDR3: TGTGCCAGCAGCCCAGGACAGGCATTTTCCGAGCAGTACGTC.

The chain has TRBV6-1 and TRBJ2-3, with 9 bases fitting TRBD2. This CDR3 is built from 15 residues. V lost 7 bases, J lost 3 bases, and 8 bases stayed unmatched. Germline V gives CDR1 MNHNS, CDR2 SASEGT. The DNA of the CDR3 is TGTGCCAGCACCCTGGGTCTAGCGGGAACAGATACGCAGTATTTT. Its protein is CASTLGLAGTDTQYF.

This clonotype has just a few counts. The gene calls are TRBV12-3 or TRBV12-4 and TRBJ2-1, with 8 bases identical to TRBD2. With V trimmed by 3 bases and J by 5 bases, 6 bases remained unmatched. This CDR3 has 15 amino acids. The CDR3 DNA follows: TGTGCCAGCAGTTTGTACGGGAGGGCGGACAATGAGCAGTTCTTC. It encodes CASSLYGRADNEQFF.

The chain uses TRBV7-3 and TRBJ2-1, with 11 bases matching TRBD2. The CDR3 spans 15 residues. V lost 5 bases and J lost 8; bases outside the gene matches: 8. Germline V lookup: CDR1 SGHTA, CDR2 FQGTGA. The CDR3 DNA is TGTGCCAGCAGCCATCTAGCGGGAGGATGGGATGAGCAGTTCTTC. It is translated as CASSHLAGGWDEQFF.

The rearrangement joins TRBV28 to TRBJ1-2; 8 bases map to TRBD1. The CDR3 runs 15 residues. Losses at the gene ends were 7 bases for V and 7 bases for J; bases not matched to a gene: 14. Germline V gives CDR1 MDHEN, CDR2 SYDVKM. This CDR3 is CASKRHTGGDSGYTF. The CDR3 DNA follows: TGTGCCAGCAAGAGACATACAGGGGGAGACTCTGGCTACACCTTC.

The rearrangement uses TRBV14 and TRBJ2-5, with 9 bases lining up with TRBD2. The CDR3 spans 17 residues. CDR1 is SGHDN, CDR2 FVKESK, per germline. Trimming at V came to 2 bases and at J to 5 bases, leaving 12 bases not matched to a gene. The CDR3 protein is CASSQNKAGGARETQYF. CDR3 sequence (DNA): TGTGCCAGCAGCCAAAATAAAGCGGGGGGAGCACGGGAGACCCAGTACTTC.

This chain uses TRBV5-1 with TRBJ2-1; D not certain. Trimming stripped 5 bases from V and 9 bases from J, with 21 bases between. The CDR3 totals 15 residues. Germline CDR1 SGHRS, CDR2 YFSETQ. CDR3 sequence reads: CASSSGDRMNGEQFF. The CDR3 DNA reads as TGCGCCAGCAGTTCCGGAGATCGGATGAACGGTGAGCAGTTCTTC.

This clonotype occurred many times. The genes are TRBV12-3 or TRBV12-4 and TRBJ2-7; no clear D gene. V was shortened by 3 bases and J by 0 bases, with 6 bases between the two germline ends. The CDR3 is 13 residues long. Written as DNA, the CDR3 is TGTGCCAGCAGTTTCGGCCACTCCTACGAGCAGTACTTC. Protein product: CASSFGHSYEQYF.

This clonotype has only a few counts. The chain couples TRBV19 to TRBJ2-1; possibly TRBD2 for D (7 bases). The CDR3 has 18 residues. Trimming took off 3 bases at V and 13 bases at J, with 31 bases between the two ends. Germline V gives CDR1 LNHDA, CDR2 SQIVND (reference sequence). The CDR3 region is CASSITFRSGGQGGDQFF. The CDR3 nucleotides read TGTGCCAGTAGTATTACGTTCCGTTCGGGGGGCCAAGGCGGGGACCAGTTCTTC.

This clonotype came up many times. The chain couples TRBV12-3 or TRBV12-4 to TRBJ1-4, with 8 bases that match TRBD1. This CDR3 contains 15 residues. J lost 0 bases, V lost 10 bases, and 7 bases had no gene match. CDR3 bases: TGTGCCACCAGGACAGGGCCTACAACTAATGAAAAACTGTTTTTT. Protein: CATRTGPTTNEKLFF.

This clonotype has just a few counts. V usage is TRBV2 and J usage is TRBJ1-5; 8 bases are a match to TRBD1. The CDR3 sequence is 13 residues long. With 6 bases clipped from V and 4 bases from J, the junction kept 2 bases outside the gene matches. The V gene's germline CDR1 is SNHLY and CDR2 FYNNEI. As DNA, the CDR3 is TGTGCCAGCAGGGGACAGGCTAATCAGCCCCAGCATTTT. This encodes CASRGQANQPQHF.

The gene calls are TRBV5-1 and TRBJ2-4, with TRBD2 identical over 7 bases. The CDR3 sequence is 13 residues long. The germline V gene has CDR1 SGHRS and CDR2 YFSETQ. Losses at the gene ends were 4 bases for V and 7 bases for J; bases not matched to a gene: 5. CDR3 sequence reads: CASSGGERNIQYF. CDR3 coding DNA: TGCGCCAGCAGCGGGGGGGAGAGGAACATTCAGTACTTC.

There are many counts of this clonotype. The chain has TRBV20-1 and TRBJ2-7; 9 nucleotides line up with TRBD2. This CDR3 has 15 amino acids. V gave up 5 bases and J gave up 1 base; unmatched junction bases: 9. CDR1 and CDR2 from the germline V gene are DFQATT and SNEGSKA (reference sequence). The CDR3 here is CSALLTSGLSYEQYF. The CDR3 nucleotides read TGCAGTGCTCTACTGACTAGCGGCCTATCCTACGAGCAGTACTTC.

The V call is TRBV5-4, the J call TRBJ2-2; a possible D gene is TRBD2 (6 bases). Per germline, CDR1 SGHNT and CDR2 YYREEE (reference sequence). This CDR3 has 14 amino acids. The V gene lost 4 bases and the J gene lost 7 bases, with 14 bases spanning the gap. CDR3 nucleotide sequence: TGTGCCAGCAGCACGGAGGGTTTTAGCGGGGAGCTGTTTTTT. Translated: CASSTEGFSGELFF.

The V gene is TRBV5-1, the J gene TRBJ2-7; tentative D call: TRBD2 (5 bases). Looked up from germline, CDR1 is SGHRS and CDR2 is YFSETQ. Trimming left V 5 bases short and J 1 base short, with 10 bases between. The CDR3 totals 13 residues. The CDR3: CASRRLPSYEQYF. The CDR3 DNA follows: TGCGCCAGCAGGAGACTACCTTCCTACGAGCAGTACTTC.

The V and J genes are TRBV9 and TRBJ2-1, with TRBD2 as a possible D gene (6 bases). In germline, CDR1 is SGDLS, CDR2 YYNGEE. The CDR3 is made up of 15 amino acids. The germline V and J ends were trimmed by 1 base and 3 bases, with 11 bases remaining between them. Here the CDR3 DNA reads TGTGCCAGCAGCGTAAGGGGCGGGATCTACAATGAGCAGTTCTTC. This translates into CASSVRGGIYNEQFF.

In this sample, this clonotype turned up a few times. This chain connects TRBV5-1 to TRBJ2-5, with 8 positions matching TRBD2. The trim removed 4 bases at V and 1 base at J, leaving 3 bases unmatched. The CDR3 totals 14 residues. Germline V gene lookup returns CDR1 SGHRS and CDR2 YFSETQ. The chain's CDR3 is CASSIGTSQETQYF. CDR3 nucleotide sequence: TGCGCCAGCAGCATCGGGACTAGCCAAGAGACCCAGTACTTC.

The rearrangement joins TRBV7-8 to TRBJ2-2; 14 bases agree with TRBD2. Germline-derived CDR1 and CDR2 are SGHVS and FQNEAQ. This CDR3 comprises 15 residues. The V and J ends lost 5 bases and 7 bases, in that order; junction bases with no gene match: 3. For the CDR3, the DNA is TGTGCCAGCAGCCCGGGACTAGCGGGAGTCGGGGAGCTGTTTTTT. Protein product: CASSPGLAGVGELFF. Full variable domain (rest looked up from reference TRBV7-8 and TRBJ2-2): GAGVSQSPRYKVAKRGQDVALRCDPISGHVSLFWYQQALGQGPEFLTYFQNEAQLDKSGLPSDRFFAERPEGSVSTLKIQRTQQEDSAVYLCASSPGLAGVGELFFGEGSRLTVL.

The rearrangement joins TRBV29-1 to TRBJ2-3, with 12 bases matching TRBD2. CDR3 length equals 15 residues. V lost 3 bases to trimming and J lost 4 bases; unmatched junction nucleotides: 5. Germline CDR1 and CDR2: SQVTM and ANQGSEA. CDR3 sequence reads: CSVEGLAGLSDTQYF. Here the CDR3 DNA reads TGCAGCGTTGAGGGACTAGCGGGCCTCTCAGATACGCAGTATTTT.

The chain couples TRBV7-7 to TRBJ1-3, with 8 nucleotides matching TRBD1. CDR1 and CDR2 (germline): SSHAT, FNYEAQ (reference sequence). CDR3 size: 15 residues. The J segment lost 4 bases and the V segment lost 1 base, leaving 3 bases of the junction unmatched. CDR3 amino acids: CASSLGTGKGNTIYF. The DNA of the CDR3 is TGTGCCAGCAGCTTAGGGACAGGGAAGGGAAACACCATATATTTT.

The sample holds a few counts of this clonotype. Here the CDR3 reads CASSAHDRRGNQETQYF. DNA of the CDR3: TGTGCCAGCAGTGCCCACGATAGGAGGGGGAACCAAGAGACCCAGTACTTC. This chain links TRBV6-1 with TRBJ2-5, with D tentatively TRBD1 or TRBD2 (6 bases each). Trimming removed 4 bases from V and 0 bases from J, with 18 bases in between. Germline loops: CDR1 MNHNS, CDR2 SASEGT. This CDR3 is built from 17 residues.

This clonotype came up many times. The J gene is TRBJ2-1, the V gene TRBV7-8; D is perhaps TRBD1 or TRBD2 (5 bases each). The CDR3 has 16 residues. The germline gives CDR1 SGHVS, CDR2 FQNEAQ. Trimming pared 1 base from V and 1 base from J, leaving 11 bases between. The CDR3 loop reads CASSLEVRESYNEQFF. The CDR3 nucleotides read TGTGCCAGCAGCTTAGAGGTCAGGGAGTCCTACAATGAGCAGTTCTTC.

J is TRBJ1-5 and V is TRBV7-9; 7 nucleotides line up with TRBD1. This CDR3 has 15 amino acids. The V and J ends lost 4 bases and 2 bases, in that order; junction bases with no gene match: 5. The germline gives CDR1 SEHNR, CDR2 FQNEAQ (reference sequence). The chain's CDR3 is CASSWEGTGNQPQHF. The CDR3 region has the DNA TGTGCCAGCAGCTGGGAAGGGACAGGCAATCAGCCCCAGCATTTT.

At least ten counts were recorded for this clonotype. V is TRBV7-9 and J is TRBJ2-3, with D possibly matching TRBD1 (6 bases). This CDR3 region has 14 residues. Per germline, CDR1 SEHNR and CDR2 FQNEAQ (reference sequence). Trimming took 8 bases from V and 2 from J, leaving 14 bases between them. In nucleotides, the CDR3 is TGTGCCAGCGCCAGACAGGATTACACAGATACGCAGTATTTT. Translation: CASARQDYTDTQYF.